This TCR beta chain was found in a study of cytomegalovirus exposure and HLA in healthy donors. Study-wide points: Cytomegalovirus association was assigned to more than 150 TCR beta chains. Associated with HLA alleles at 0.05 false discovery rate in a later analysis were 16,951 TCR beta sequences.

PCR amplification relied on 60 Vbeta primers (plus 13 Jbeta primers). Authors' analysis steps: Approximately 79 million unique TCR beta chains, approximately 11 million of them shared, were counted by a later analysis. Sequenced by immunoSEQ multiplex PCR; TCRdb stores in-frame clones only, minus some. From that table come the V and J calls and clone size; the DNA was used to work out D and trimming. The profile shows about 85,000 clones, 77% of them singletons. Worth noting for this clone: Its antigen is unknown.

The CDR3 has 13 residues. Trimming cost V 0 bases and J 7 bases, with 4 bases left between them. Germline-derived CDR1 and CDR2 are SGHTA and FQGTGA. Sample: PBMCs. The source of this sequence is a boy younger than 18 in good health and CMV-seronegative. This sequence joins TRBV7-3 and TRBJ1-6, with no clear D. This CDR3 reads CASSLTENSPLHF. CDR3 bases: TGTGCCAGCAGCTTAACGGAGAATTCACCCCTCCACTTT.